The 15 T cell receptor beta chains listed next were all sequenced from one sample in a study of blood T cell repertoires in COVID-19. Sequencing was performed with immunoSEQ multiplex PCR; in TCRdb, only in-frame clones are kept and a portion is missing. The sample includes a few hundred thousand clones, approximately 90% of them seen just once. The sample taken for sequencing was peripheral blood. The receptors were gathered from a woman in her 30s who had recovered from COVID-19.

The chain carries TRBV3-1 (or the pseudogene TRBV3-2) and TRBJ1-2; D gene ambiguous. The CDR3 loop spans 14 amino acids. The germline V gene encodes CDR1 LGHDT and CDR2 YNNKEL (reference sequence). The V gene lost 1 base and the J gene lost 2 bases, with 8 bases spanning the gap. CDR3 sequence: CASSQGAANYGYTF. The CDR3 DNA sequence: TGTGCCAGCAGCCAAGGAGCTGCAAACTATGGCTACACCTTC.

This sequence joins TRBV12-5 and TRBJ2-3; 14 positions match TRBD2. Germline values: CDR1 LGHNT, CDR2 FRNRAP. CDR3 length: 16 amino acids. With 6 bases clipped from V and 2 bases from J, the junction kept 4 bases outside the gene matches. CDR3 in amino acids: CASGQGLAGDTDTQYF. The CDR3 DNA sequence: TGTGCTAGTGGCCAGGGACTAGCGGGGGACACAGATACGCAGTATTTT.

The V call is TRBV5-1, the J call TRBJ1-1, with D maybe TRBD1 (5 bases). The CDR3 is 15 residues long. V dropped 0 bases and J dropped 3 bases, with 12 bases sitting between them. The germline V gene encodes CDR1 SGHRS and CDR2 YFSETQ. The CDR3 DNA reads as TGCGCCAGCAGCTTGGCCATGGGAGGGGACACTGAAGCTTTCTTT. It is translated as CASSLAMGGDTEAFF.

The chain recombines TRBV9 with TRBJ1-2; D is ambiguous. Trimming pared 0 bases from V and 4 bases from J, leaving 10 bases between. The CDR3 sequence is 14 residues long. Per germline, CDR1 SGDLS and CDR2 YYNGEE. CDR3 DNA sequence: TGTGCCAGCAGCGTAGAAGCGGAGGGCTATGGCTACACCTTC. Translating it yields CASSVEAEGYGYTF.

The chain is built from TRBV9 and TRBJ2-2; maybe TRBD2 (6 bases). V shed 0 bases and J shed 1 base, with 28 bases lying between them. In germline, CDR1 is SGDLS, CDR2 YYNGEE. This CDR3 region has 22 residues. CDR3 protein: CASSVEGRGRTNTIQNTGELFF. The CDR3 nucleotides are TGTGCCAGCAGCGTAGAGGGGCGAGGGAGGACTAACACCATCCAGAACACCGGGGAGCTGTTTTTT.

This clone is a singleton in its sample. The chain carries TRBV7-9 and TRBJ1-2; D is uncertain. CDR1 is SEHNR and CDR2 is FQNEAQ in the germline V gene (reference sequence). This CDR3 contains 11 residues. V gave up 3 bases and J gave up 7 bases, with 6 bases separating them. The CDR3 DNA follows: TGTGCCAGCAGCTTGCTGCGTGGCTACACCTTC. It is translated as CASSLLRGYTF.

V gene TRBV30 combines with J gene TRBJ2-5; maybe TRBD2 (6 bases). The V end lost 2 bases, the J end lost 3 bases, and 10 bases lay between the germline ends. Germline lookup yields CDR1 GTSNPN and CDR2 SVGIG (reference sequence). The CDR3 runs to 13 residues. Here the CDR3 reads CAWSTLAKETQYF. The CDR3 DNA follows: TGTGCCTGGAGTACCCTAGCGAAAGAGACCCAGTACTTC.

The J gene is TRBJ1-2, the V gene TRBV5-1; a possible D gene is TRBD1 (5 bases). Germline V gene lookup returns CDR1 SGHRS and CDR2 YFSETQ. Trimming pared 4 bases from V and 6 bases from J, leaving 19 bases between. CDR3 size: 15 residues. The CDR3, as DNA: TGCGCCAGCAGCCCAACGGATGGACATAGGGATGGCTACACCTTC. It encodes CASSPTDGHRDGYTF.

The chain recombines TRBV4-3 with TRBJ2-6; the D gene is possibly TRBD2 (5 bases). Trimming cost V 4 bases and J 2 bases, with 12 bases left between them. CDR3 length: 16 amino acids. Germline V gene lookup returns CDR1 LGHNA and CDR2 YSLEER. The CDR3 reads CASSPLGETGANVLTF. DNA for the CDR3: TGCGCCAGCAGCCCACTGGGAGAGACTGGGGCCAACGTCCTGACTTTC.

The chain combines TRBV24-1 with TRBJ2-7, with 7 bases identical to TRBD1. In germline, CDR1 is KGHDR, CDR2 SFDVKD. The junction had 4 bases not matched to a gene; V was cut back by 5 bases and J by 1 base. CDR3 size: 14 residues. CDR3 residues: CATSAGTASYEQYF. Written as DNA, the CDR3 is TGTGCCACCAGTGCCGGGACAGCTTCCTACGAGCAGTACTTC.

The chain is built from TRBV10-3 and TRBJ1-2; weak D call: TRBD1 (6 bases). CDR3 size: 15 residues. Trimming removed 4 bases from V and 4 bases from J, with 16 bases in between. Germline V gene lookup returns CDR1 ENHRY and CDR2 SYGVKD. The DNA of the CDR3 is TGTGCCATCAGTGTCGAGGGGGGGCAAACCTATGGCTACACCTTC. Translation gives CAISVEGGQTYGYTF.

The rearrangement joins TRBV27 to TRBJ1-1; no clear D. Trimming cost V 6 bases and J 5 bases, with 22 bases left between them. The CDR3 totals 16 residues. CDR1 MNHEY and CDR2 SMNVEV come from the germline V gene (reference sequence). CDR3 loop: CASSLFGDTQRTEAFF. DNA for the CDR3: TGTGCCAGCAGCCTATTCGGGGATACACAGAGGACTGAAGCTTTCTTT.

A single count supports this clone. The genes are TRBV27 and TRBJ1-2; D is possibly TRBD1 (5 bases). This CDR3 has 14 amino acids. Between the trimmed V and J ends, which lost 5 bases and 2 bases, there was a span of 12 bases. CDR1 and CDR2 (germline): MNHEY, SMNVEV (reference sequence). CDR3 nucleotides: TGTGCCAGCAGTCACTCAAGGGGCAACTATGGCTACACCTTC. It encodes CASSHSRGNYGYTF.

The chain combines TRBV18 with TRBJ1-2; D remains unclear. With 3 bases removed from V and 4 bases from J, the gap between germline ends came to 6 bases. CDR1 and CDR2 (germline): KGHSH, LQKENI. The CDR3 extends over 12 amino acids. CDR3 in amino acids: CASSPRVYGYTF. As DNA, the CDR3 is TGTGCCAGCTCACCGCGAGTCTATGGCTACACCTTC.

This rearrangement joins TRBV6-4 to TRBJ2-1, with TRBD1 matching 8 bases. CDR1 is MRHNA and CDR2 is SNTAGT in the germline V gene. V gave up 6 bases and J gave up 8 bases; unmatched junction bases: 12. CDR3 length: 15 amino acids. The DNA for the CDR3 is TGTGCCAGCAGAAAAACAGGGGGGCTAAGGGATGAGCAGTTCTTC. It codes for CASRKTGGLRDEQFF.